The entry below describes one T cell receptor beta chain. Its specificity is not known. Only in-frame clones appear in the TCRdb table, and some are missing; sequencing was by immunoSEQ multiplex PCR. The sample has more than 550,000 clones; roughly 72% are singletons. The source of the sample is a study of shared clonotypes between healthy human individuals. Whole-study results and caveats: Larger estimated richness was generally seen in naive subsets than in memory subsets.

The clonotype comes from a woman aged 25 to 39 in good health. The sample was memory CD4+ T cells sorted from blood. Indicated subset: CD45RA-negative fraction.

The CDR3 DNA sequence: TGTGCCAGCAGCTTAGTTTTTAGCGGGAGAACAGATACGCAGTATTTT. Translation gives CASSLVFSGRTDTQYF. The chain uses TRBV7-8 and TRBJ2-3; TRBD2 agrees at 9 bases. Germline V gene data show CDR1 as SGHVS and CDR2 as FQNEAQ. The CDR3 has 16 amino acids. Germline trimming cut 1 base from V and 3 bases from J; bases unmatched to any gene: 5.